The 22 T cell receptor beta chains below were found in one sample sequenced in a study of beta chain features in type 1 diabetes. Findings and limits, study-wide: Shortening of TCRB CDR3s, moderate but significant, appeared in all four CD4+ subsets of Type 1 diabetes patients.

Reverse transcribing all isolated RNA meant expressed TCRB transcripts were sequenced. This table comes from immunoSEQ multiplex PCR, and its TCRdb copy is limited to in-frame clones, with some not included. The table has about 640,000 clones, roughly an eighth seen once. For these TCRs, the target antigens are not known. The sequenced material came from naive CD4+ T cells from blood. These receptors all stem from a man aged 25-45 years with type 1 diabetes.

The chain couples TRBV7-2 to TRBJ1-5; D is ambiguous. Germline V gene lookup returns CDR1 SGHTA and CDR2 FQGNSA. Trimming left V 3 bases short and J 0 bases short, with 9 bases between. The CDR3 runs to 15 residues. CDR3 region: CASSFLADSNQPQHF. The CDR3 DNA reads TGTGCCAGCAGCTTTCTGGCAGATAGCAATCAGCCCCAGCATTTT.

This chain joins TRBV11-2 and TRBJ2-1, with 8 bases aligning to TRBD2. V was clipped by 4 bases and J by 10 bases; unmatched bases: 18. The germline V gene has CDR1 SGHAT and CDR2 FQNNGV. The CDR3 totals 17 residues. CDR3 DNA: TGTGCCAGCAGCTCAACCGGGGTAGTAGCGGGGAGCGTGGAGCAGTTCTTC. It codes for CASSSTGVVAGSVEQFF. Looking up the rest from reference TRBV11-2 and TRBJ2-1 gives the full variable domain: EAGVAQSPRYKIIEKRQSVAFWCNPISGHATLYWYQQILGQGPKLLIQFQNNGVVDDSQLPKDRFSAERLKGVDSTLKIQPAKLEDSAVYLCASSSTGVVAGSVEQFFGPGTRLTVL.

V is TRBV7-6 and J is TRBJ2-5, with TRBD2 identical over 7 bases. In germline, CDR1 is SGHVS, CDR2 FNYEAQ. Unmatched junction bases numbered 2, after V lost 4 bases and J lost 3 bases. This CDR3 has 13 amino acids. CDR3 protein: CASSWGGEETQYF. The CDR3 DNA reads as TGTGCCAGCAGCTGGGGGGGAGAAGAGACCCAGTACTTC.

This clone was seen a few times. This chain links TRBV4-2 with TRBJ2-1, with D possibly TRBD2 on 5 matching bases. Trimming removed 4 bases at V and 8 bases at J, with 21 bases between. This CDR3 contains 16 residues. Germline V gives CDR1 LGHNA, CDR2 YNFKEQ. This CDR3 reads CASSRASKDRRDEQFF. DNA of the CDR3: TGTGCCAGCAGCCGAGCTAGCAAAGACCGTAGGGATGAGCAGTTCTTC.

This clone was recorded a few times. The rearrangement links TRBV10-3 to TRBJ1-6, with D hard to call. The CDR3 totals 12 residues. From germline, CDR1 is ENHRY and CDR2 SYGVKD. V lost 6 bases and J 5 bases, leaving 5 bases between the germline ends. CDR3 region: CAIRSNNSPLHF. As DNA, the CDR3 is TGTGCCATCAGGTCCAATAATTCACCCCTCCACTTT.

This clone was detected only a few times. This chain links TRBV18 with TRBJ2-3; 11 nucleotides line up with TRBD1. Germline CDR1 is KGHSH and CDR2 is LQKENI. The V gene end was trimmed by 2 bases and the J gene end by 6 bases; junction bases not matched to a gene: 1. The CDR3 is 14 residues long. In DNA form, the CDR3 reads TGTGCCAGCTCACCAGGACAGGGGGCTGATACGCAGTATTTT. Its protein product is CASSPGQGADTQYF. The variable domain in full, completed from reference TRBV18 and TRBJ2-3, reads NAGVMQNPRHLVRRRGQEARLRCSPMKGHSHVYWYRQLPEEGLKFMVYLQKENIIDESGMPKERFSAEFPKEGPSILRIQQVVRGDSAAYFCASSPGQGADTQYFGPGTRLTVL.

This clone was seen a few times. V is TRBV10-3 and J is TRBJ2-3, with D uncertain. Germline V gene sequence: CDR1 ENHRY, CDR2 SYGVKD. The V end was cut by 3 bases, the J end by 1 base, with 11 bases between. The CDR3 spans 15 residues. CDR3: CAISDLGTGTDTQYF. The CDR3 DNA reads as TGTGCCATCAGTGACCTAGGAACGGGCACAGATACGCAGTATTTT.

The V gene is TRBV7-9, the J gene TRBJ1-2; weak D call: TRBD1 (6 bases). Per the germline V gene, CDR1 is SEHNR and CDR2 is FQNEAQ (reference sequence). The CDR3 sequence is 14 residues long. V was pared by 1 base and J by 7 bases, with 13 bases between. The CDR3 loop is CASSLGSGAGGYTF. Here the CDR3 DNA reads TGTGCCAGCAGCTTAGGCTCAGGGGCTGGTGGCTACACCTTC.

This clone was counted between two and nine times. This chain uses TRBV7-9 with TRBJ1-2; D call uncertain. Trimming removed 1 base from V and 8 bases from J, with 17 bases in between. Germline lookup yields CDR1 SEHNR and CDR2 FQNEAQ (reference sequence). The CDR3 consists of 15 residues. CDR3 protein: CASSLVRPGGVGYTF. The CDR3 DNA reads as TGTGCCAGCAGCTTAGTTCGGCCGGGAGGCGTCGGCTACACCTTC. The whole variable domain, remainder taken from reference TRBV7-9 and TRBJ1-2, is DTGVSQNPRHKITKRGQNVTFRCDPISEHNRLYWYRQTLGQGPEFLTYFQNEAQLEKSRLLSDRFSAERPKGSFSTLEIQRTEQGDSAMYLCASSLVRPGGVGYTFGSGTRLTVV.

V is TRBV5-1 and J is TRBJ1-6; 7 bases line up with TRBD1. The CDR3 totals 16 residues. With 0 bases clipped from V and 7 bases from J, the junction kept 7 bases outside the gene matches. The germline V gene has CDR1 SGHRS and CDR2 YFSETQ. Here the CDR3 reads CASSLATTGRNSPLHF. The DNA for the CDR3 is TGCGCCAGCAGCTTGGCAACGACAGGGCGGAATTCACCCCTCCACTTT. Using reference TRBV5-1 and TRBJ1-6 for the parts outside the CDR3, the full variable domain is KAGVTQTPRYLIKTRGQQVTLSCSPISGHRSVSWYQQTPGQGLQFLFEYFSETQRNKGNFPGRFSGRQFSNSRSEMNVSTLELGDSALYLCASSLATTGRNSPLHFGNGTRLTVT.

The rearrangement links TRBV7-2 to TRBJ1-2; D is unclear. This CDR3 spans 14 amino acids. The germline V and J ends were trimmed by 1 base and 0 bases, with 6 bases remaining between them. The V gene's germline CDR1 is SGHTA and CDR2 FQGNSA. CDR3 in amino acids: CASSLDAANYGYTF. DNA for the CDR3: TGTGCCAGCAGCTTAGACGCAGCTAACTATGGCTACACCTTC.

CDR3 in amino acids: CAWSEGLAGHYEQYF. The CDR3 DNA reads as TGTGCCTGGAGCGAAGGACTAGCGGGGCACTACGAGCAGTACTTC. The chain joins TRBV30 to TRBJ2-7; 12 positions match TRBD2. CDR1 GTSNPN and CDR2 SVGIG come from the germline V gene (reference sequence). The CDR3 consists of 15 residues. V shed 3 bases and J 3 bases; nucleotides not matched to a gene: 6.

This clone was recorded a few times. The chain carries TRBV28 and TRBJ1-2, with 7 bases aligning to TRBD1. Per the germline V gene, CDR1 is MDHEN and CDR2 is SYDVKM. V gave up 5 bases and J gave up 7 bases; unmatched junction bases: 7. CDR3 length: 13 residues. The CDR3 coding sequence is TGTGCCAGCAGTGAATCGGGACAGCCTGGCTACACCTTC. Encoded protein: CASSESGQPGYTF.

The CDR3 here is CSASPTGGGDYGYTF. The DNA of the CDR3 is TGCAGCGCTAGCCCGACAGGGGGCGGAGACTATGGCTACACCTTC. The chain couples TRBV29-1 to TRBJ1-2, with TRBD1 identical over 10 bases. In germline, CDR1 is SQVTM, CDR2 ANQGSEA. This CDR3 region has 15 residues. The junction had 11 bases not matched to a gene; V was cut back by 7 bases and J by 3 bases.

The rearrangement links TRBV4-3 to TRBJ2-2, with 9 bases that match TRBD1. V shed 1 base and J 7 bases; nucleotides not matched to a gene: 13. The CDR3 loop spans 18 amino acids. Germline V lookup: CDR1 LGHNA, CDR2 YSLEER. This CDR3 is CASSQGPQGQGKVGELFF. CDR3 nucleotide sequence: TGCGCCAGCAGCCAAGGGCCGCAGGGACAGGGCAAGGTCGGGGAGCTGTTTTTT.

The chain carries TRBV9 and TRBJ1-2, with 11 bases lining up with TRBD1. Germline-derived CDR1 and CDR2 are SGDLS and YYNGEE. Trimming cost V 3 bases and J 4 bases; bases outside gene matches: 5. The CDR3 consists of 15 residues. CDR3 sequence: CASSARDRGTYGYTF. Written as DNA, the CDR3 is TGTGCCAGCAGCGCCAGGGACAGGGGGACCTATGGCTACACCTTC.

This clone was counted between two and nine times. The genes are TRBV11-2 and TRBJ2-2; D remains ambiguous. V was clipped by 0 bases and J by 7 bases, with 9 bases between them. Germline values: CDR1 SGHAT, CDR2 FQNNGV. The CDR3 covers 14 residues. This chain's CDR3 is CASSLDGSYGELFF. CDR3 in DNA: TGTGCCAGCAGCTTAGACGGCTCCTACGGGGAGCTGTTTTTT.

This clone came up once. The V gene is TRBV7-9, the J gene TRBJ1-6; D not certain. The V end lost 5 bases, the J end lost 6 bases, and 11 bases lay between the germline ends. The CDR3 is 14 amino acids. Germline-derived CDR1 and CDR2 are SEHNR and FQNEAQ (reference sequence). For the CDR3, the DNA is TGTGCCAGCAGCCCTTACGGGTTTAATTCACCCCTCCACTTT. This codes for CASSPYGFNSPLHF. Using reference TRBV7-9 and TRBJ1-6 for the parts outside the CDR3, the full variable domain is DTGVSQNPRHKITKRGQNVTFRCDPISEHNRLYWYRQTLGQGPEFLTYFQNEAQLEKSRLLSDRFSAERPKGSFSTLEIQRTEQGDSAMYLCASSPYGFNSPLHFGNGTRLTVT.

This clone was counted a few times. The chain is built from TRBV2 and TRBJ2-7, with no clear D. CDR1 and CDR2 (germline): SNHLY, FYNNEI. Trimming removed 4 bases from V and 0 bases from J, with 10 bases in between. The CDR3 extends over 14 amino acids. The CDR3, as DNA: TGTGCCAGCAGTGGCGACTGGAGCTCCTACGAGCAGTACTTC. This codes for CASSGDWSSYEQYF.

This clone was counted between two and nine times. The V gene is TRBV18, the J gene TRBJ1-5, with TRBD1 as a possible D gene (5 bases). CDR1 and CDR2 (germline): KGHSH, LQKENI. Trimming took 3 bases from V and 0 from J, leaving 15 bases between them. This CDR3 region has 17 residues. In DNA form, the CDR3 reads TGTGCCAGCTCACCGCAGGGAGGGTCTAGTAGCAATCAGCCCCAGCATTTT. Amino acids: CASSPQGGSSSNQPQHF. Full variable domain (missing parts from reference TRBV18 and TRBJ1-5): NAGVMQNPRHLVRRRGQEARLRCSPMKGHSHVYWYRQLPEEGLKFMVYLQKENIIDESGMPKERFSAEFPKEGPSILRIQQVVRGDSAAYFCASSPQGGSSSNQPQHFGDGTRLSIL.

The chain couples TRBV9 to TRBJ1-1; the D is unclear. CDR1 and CDR2 from the germline V gene are SGDLS and YYNGEE. With 0 bases removed from V and 5 bases from J, the gap between germline ends came to 11 bases. The CDR3 runs 14 residues. Here the CDR3 DNA reads TGTGCCAGCAGCGTAGTCGGACCATCTACTGAAGCTTTCTTT. Its translation is CASSVVGPSTEAFF.

This rearrangement joins TRBV6-1 to TRBJ2-5, with TRBD2 as a possible D gene (5 bases). V lost 6 bases to trimming and J lost 4 bases, with 18 bases between them. This CDR3 spans 15 amino acids. The germline gives CDR1 MNHNS, CDR2 SASEGT. In DNA form, the CDR3 reads TGTGCCAGCAGGCCCTCTAGGGAGCGGCGAGAGACCCAGTACTTC. It yields the protein CASRPSRERRETQYF.